This is a list of T cell receptor beta chains from one sample in a study of blood T cell repertoires in COVID-19. Generated by immunoSEQ multiplex PCR, the TCRdb table keeps only in-frame clones and is missing some. The profile shows approximately 400,000 clones, around 87% of them singletons. Sequenced: PBMCs or T cells enriched from blood (not recorded which). The receptor set was obtained from a man aged 25 to 40 who had recovered from COVID-19. CDR3s include the opening cysteine and the closing phenylalanine or tryptophan. D genes are given only for firm matches. Size values are once, few and many counts, or a class for expanded clones, and some rows have none.

v_call	clone_size	j_call	d_call	cdr3_aa	cdr3_nt
TRBV5-1	-	TRBJ1-2	TRBD1	CASSLGQGSSYTF	TGCGCCAGCAGCTTGGGACAGGGTAGTAGCTACACCTTC
TRBV4-1	-	TRBJ2-7	-	CASSRLTSPEQYF	TGCGCCAGCAGCCGGCTGACTAGTCCCGAGCAGTACTTC
TRBV27	-	TRBJ2-7	-	CASSRLPYEQYF	TGTGCCAGCAGTCGACTACCCTACGAGCAGTACTTC
TRBV12-3/TRBV12-4	few	TRBJ2-1	-	CASSVADEQFF	TGTGCCAGCAGCGTAGCGGATGAGCAGTTCTTC
TRBV7-2	few	TRBJ2-7	-	CASSLGSGNPYEQYF	TGTGCCAGCAGCTTAGGGTCAGGGAATCCCTACGAGCAGTACTTC
TRBV12-3/TRBV12-4	-	TRBJ1-1	TRBD1	CASGDRGTEAFF	TGTGCCAGCGGGGACAGGGGCACTGAAGCTTTCTTT
TRBV27	-	TRBJ2-3	-	CASRGQSSTDTQYF	TGTGCCAGCAGGGGCCAGTCTAGCACAGATACGCAGTATTTT
TRBV7-9	-	TRBJ1-6	-	CASSPDNSPLHF	TGTGCCAGCAGTCCTGATAATTCACCCCTCCACTTT
TRBV24-1	-	TRBJ1-1	-	CATSDRSYTEAFF	TGTGCCACCAGTGACAGGTCTTACACTGAAGCTTTCTTT
TRBV9	-	TRBJ1-3	TRBD1	CASSTGQGKEGNTIYF	TGTGCCAGCAGCACGGGACAGGGGAAAGAGGGAAACACCATATATTTT
TRBV7-6	-	TRBJ2-3	-	CASSPQGRGAWTDTQYF	TGTGCCAGCAGCCCCCAGGGGAGAGGGGCTTGGACAGATACGCAGTATTTT
TRBV16	-	TRBJ1-1	-	CASSQSGTPGDTEAFF	TGTGCCAGCAGCCAATCAGGGACCCCGGGGGACACTGAAGCTTTCTTT
TRBV3-1/TRBV3-2	-	TRBJ2-1	TRBD2	CASSQKRGAYNEQFF	TGTGCCAGCAGCCAAAAGCGGGGGGCATACAATGAGCAGTTCTTC
TRBV3-1/TRBV3-2	-	TRBJ1-2	-	CASSQGEVYGYTF	TGTGCCAGCAGCCAAGGTGAGGTCTATGGCTACACCTTC
TRBV20-1	-	TRBJ2-7	-	CSASRPETTYSYEQYF	TGCAGTGCTAGTAGGCCAGAGACAACCTACTCCTACGAGCAGTACTTC
TRBV7-9	-	TRBJ2-7	-	CASSPGTSTPREQYF	TGTGCCAGCAGCCCAGGTACATCGACCCCCCGAGAGCAGTACTTC
TRBV11-2	-	TRBJ1-2	-	CASSLSWQGYGYTF	TGTGCCAGCAGCTTAAGTTGGCAGGGGTATGGCTACACCTTC
TRBV28	few	TRBJ2-7	TRBD2	CASTRTRTYEQYF	TGTGCCAGCACCCGGACTAGAACCTACGAGCAGTACTTC